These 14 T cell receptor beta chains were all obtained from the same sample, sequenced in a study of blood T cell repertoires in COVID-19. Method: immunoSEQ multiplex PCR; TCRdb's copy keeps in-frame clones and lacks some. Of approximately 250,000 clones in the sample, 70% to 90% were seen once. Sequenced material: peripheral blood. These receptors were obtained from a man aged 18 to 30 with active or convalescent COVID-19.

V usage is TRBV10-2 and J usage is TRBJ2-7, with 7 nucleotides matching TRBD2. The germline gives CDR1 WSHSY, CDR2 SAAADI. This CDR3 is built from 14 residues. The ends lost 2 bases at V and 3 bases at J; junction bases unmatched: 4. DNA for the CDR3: TGCGCCAGCAGTGAGGTGGGGGGGATCTACGAGCAGTACTTC. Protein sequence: CASSEVGGIYEQYF.

The chain's CDR3 is CASSLGQGVYNEQFF. The CDR3 coding sequence is TGTGCCAGCAGTCTCGGACAGGGGGTTTACAATGAGCAGTTCTTC. V is TRBV9 and J is TRBJ2-1; 10 bases line up with TRBD1. V lost 5 bases, J lost 4 bases, and 6 bases stayed unmatched. Per the germline V gene, CDR1 is SGDLS and CDR2 is YYNGEE. The length of the CDR3 is 15 residues.

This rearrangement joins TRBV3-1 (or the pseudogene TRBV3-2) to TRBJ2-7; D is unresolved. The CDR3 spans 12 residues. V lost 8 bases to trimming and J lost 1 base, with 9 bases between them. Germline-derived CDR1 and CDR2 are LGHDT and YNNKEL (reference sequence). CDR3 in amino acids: CASATASYEQYF. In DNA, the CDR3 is TGTGCCAGCGCTACAGCATCCTACGAGCAGTACTTC.

The CDR3 DNA reads as TGTGCCAGCCTATCTGACTCATTCACAGATACGCAGTATTTT. Its protein is CASLSDSFTDTQYF. The J gene is TRBJ2-3, the V gene TRBV5-4, with D hard to call. The V gene's germline CDR1 is SGHNT and CDR2 YYREEE (reference sequence). The ends were cut back, 7 bases at V and 2 bases at J, with 14 bases in the middle. The CDR3 totals 14 residues.

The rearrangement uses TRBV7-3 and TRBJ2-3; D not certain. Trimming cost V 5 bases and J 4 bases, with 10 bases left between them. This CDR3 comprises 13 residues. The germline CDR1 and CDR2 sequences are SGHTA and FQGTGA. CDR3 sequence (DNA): TGTGCCAGCAGCCCTGCTGGAGCAGATACGCAGTATTTT. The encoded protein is CASSPAGADTQYF.

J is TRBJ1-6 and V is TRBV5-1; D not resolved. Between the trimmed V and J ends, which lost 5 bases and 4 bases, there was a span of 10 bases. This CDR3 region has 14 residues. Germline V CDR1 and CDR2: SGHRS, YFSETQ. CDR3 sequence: CASREVSYNSPLHF. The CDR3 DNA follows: TGCGCCAGCAGGGAGGTCTCGTATAATTCACCCCTCCACTTT.

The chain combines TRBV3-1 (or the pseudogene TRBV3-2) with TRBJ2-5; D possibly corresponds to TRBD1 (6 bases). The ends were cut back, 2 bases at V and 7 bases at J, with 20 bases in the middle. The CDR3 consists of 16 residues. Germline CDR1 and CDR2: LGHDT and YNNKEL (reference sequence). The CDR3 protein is CASSQSSFGIGGTQYF. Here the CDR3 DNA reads TGTGCCAGCAGCCAAAGCAGCTTCGGGATAGGGGGGACCCAGTACTTC.

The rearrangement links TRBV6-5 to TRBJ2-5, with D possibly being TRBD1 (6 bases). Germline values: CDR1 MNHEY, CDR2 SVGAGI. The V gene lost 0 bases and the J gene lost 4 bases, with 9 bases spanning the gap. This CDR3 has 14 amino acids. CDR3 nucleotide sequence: TGTGCCAGCAGTTACTCGCTGACAGGAGAGACCCAGTACTTC. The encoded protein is CASSYSLTGETQYF.

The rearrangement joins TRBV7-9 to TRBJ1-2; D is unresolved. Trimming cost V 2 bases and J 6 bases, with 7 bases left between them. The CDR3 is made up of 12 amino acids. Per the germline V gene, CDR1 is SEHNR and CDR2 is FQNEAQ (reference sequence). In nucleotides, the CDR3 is TGTGCCAGCAGCTTAAACCAGGATGGCTACACCTTC. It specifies CASSLNQDGYTF. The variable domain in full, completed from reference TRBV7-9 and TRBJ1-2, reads DTGVSQNPRHKITKRGQNVTFRCDPISEHNRLYWYRQTLGQGPEFLTYFQNEAQLEKSRLLSDRFSAERPKGSFSTLEIQRTEQGDSAMYLCASSLNQDGYTFGSGTRLTVV.

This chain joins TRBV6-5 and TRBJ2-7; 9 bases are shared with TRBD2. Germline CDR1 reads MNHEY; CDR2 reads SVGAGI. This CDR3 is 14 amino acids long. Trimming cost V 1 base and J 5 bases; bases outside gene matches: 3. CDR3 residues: CASSYFGGRDEQYF. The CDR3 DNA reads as TGTGCCAGCAGTTACTTCGGCGGGAGGGACGAGCAGTACTTC.

This chain's CDR3 is CASSLTYGRTEAFF. CDR3 DNA sequence: TGTGCCAGCAGCTTAACTTATGGTCGGACTGAAGCTTTCTTT. V gene TRBV7-3 combines with J gene TRBJ1-1; no reliable D call. The germline CDR1 and CDR2 sequences are SGHTA and FQGTGA. V dropped 0 bases and J dropped 5 bases, with 10 bases sitting between them. The CDR3 contains 14 residues.

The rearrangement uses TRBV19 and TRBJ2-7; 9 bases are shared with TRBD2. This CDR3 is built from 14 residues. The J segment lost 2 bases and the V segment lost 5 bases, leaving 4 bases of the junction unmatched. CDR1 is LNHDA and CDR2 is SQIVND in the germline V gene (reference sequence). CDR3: CASSPAGGPYEQYF. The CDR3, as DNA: TGTGCCAGTAGTCCAGCGGGAGGCCCCTACGAGCAGTACTTC. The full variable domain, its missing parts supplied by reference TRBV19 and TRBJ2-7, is DGGITQSPKYLFRKEGQNVTLSCEQNLNHDAMYWYRQDPGQGLRLIYYSQIVNDFQKGDIAEGYSVSREKKESFPLTVTSAQKNPTAFYLCASSPAGGPYEQYFGPGTRLTVT.

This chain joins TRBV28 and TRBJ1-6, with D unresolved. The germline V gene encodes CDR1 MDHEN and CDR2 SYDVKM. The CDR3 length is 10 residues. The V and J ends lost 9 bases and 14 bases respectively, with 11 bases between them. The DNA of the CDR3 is TGTGCCAGTTACCAACATGCCCTCCACTTT. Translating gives CASYQHALHF.

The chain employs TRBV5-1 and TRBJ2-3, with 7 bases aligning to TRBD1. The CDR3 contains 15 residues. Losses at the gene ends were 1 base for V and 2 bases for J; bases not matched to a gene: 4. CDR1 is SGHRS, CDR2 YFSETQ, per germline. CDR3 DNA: TGCGCCAGCAGCTTGAGGGGGACAGACACAGATACGCAGTATTTT. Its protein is CASSLRGTDTDTQYF.